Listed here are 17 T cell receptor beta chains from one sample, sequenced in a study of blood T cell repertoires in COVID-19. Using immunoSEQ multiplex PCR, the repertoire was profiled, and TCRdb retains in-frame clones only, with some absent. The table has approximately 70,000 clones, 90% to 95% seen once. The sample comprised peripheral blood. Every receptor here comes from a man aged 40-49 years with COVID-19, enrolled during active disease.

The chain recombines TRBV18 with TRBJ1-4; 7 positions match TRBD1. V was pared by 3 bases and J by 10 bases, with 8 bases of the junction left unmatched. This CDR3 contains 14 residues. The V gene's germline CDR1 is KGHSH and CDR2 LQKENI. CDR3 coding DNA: TGTGCCAGCTCACCCGCAGACAGGGTGCGAAAACTGTTTTTT. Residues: CASSPADRVRKLFF.

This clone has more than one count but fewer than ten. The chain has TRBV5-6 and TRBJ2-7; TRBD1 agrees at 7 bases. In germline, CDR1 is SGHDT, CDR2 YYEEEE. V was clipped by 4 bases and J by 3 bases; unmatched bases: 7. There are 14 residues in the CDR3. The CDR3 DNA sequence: TGTGCCAGCAGCAGAAGACAGGGCTTCTACGAGCAGTACTTC. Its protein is CASSRRQGFYEQYF.

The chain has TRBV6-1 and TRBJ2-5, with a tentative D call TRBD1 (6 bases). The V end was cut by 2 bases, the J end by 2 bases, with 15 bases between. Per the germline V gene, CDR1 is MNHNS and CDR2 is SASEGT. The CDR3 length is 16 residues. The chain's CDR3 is CASSEQAGDLQETQYF. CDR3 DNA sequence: TGTGCCAGCAGTGAACAAGCAGGGGACCTACAAGAGACCCAGTACTTC.

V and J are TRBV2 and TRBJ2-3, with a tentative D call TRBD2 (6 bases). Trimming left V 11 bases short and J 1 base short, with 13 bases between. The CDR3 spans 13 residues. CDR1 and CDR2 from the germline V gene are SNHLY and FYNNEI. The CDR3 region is CASRGGGTDTQYF. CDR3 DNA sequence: TGTGCCTCCCGTGGAGGGGGCACAGATACGCAGTATTTT.

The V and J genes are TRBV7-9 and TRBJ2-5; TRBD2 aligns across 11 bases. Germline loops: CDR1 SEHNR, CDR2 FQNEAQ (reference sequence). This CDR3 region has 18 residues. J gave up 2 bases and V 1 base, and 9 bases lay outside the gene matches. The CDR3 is CASSLGFSGTSGQETQYF. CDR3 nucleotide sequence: TGTGCCAGCAGCTTAGGGTTTTCCGGGACTAGCGGACAAGAGACCCAGTACTTC.

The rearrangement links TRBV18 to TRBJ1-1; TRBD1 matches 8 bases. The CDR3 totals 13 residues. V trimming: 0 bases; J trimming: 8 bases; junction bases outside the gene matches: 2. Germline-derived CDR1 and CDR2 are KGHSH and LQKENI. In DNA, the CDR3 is TGTGCCAGCTCACCACCGGGACAGGACGAAGCTTTCTTT. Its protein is CASSPPGQDEAFF.

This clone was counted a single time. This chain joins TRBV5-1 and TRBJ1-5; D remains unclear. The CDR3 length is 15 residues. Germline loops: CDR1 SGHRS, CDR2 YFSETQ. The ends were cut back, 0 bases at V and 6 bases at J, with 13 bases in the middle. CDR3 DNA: TGCGCCAGCAGCTTGGATGGGCGGGAGGGTCAGCCCCAGCATTTT. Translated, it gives CASSLDGREGQPQHF.

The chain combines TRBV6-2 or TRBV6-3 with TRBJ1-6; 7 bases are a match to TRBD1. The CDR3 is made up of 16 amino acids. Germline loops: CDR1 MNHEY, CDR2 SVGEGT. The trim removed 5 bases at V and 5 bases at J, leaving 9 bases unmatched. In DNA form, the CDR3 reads TGTGCCAGCAGTAACTACGCCGGGACAGATAATTCACCCCTCCACTTT. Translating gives CASSNYAGTDNSPLHF.

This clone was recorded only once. The CDR3 nucleotides are TGCGCCAGCAGCTTGTTTAGCCTTCTCACAGATACGCAGTATTTT. It translates to CASSLFSLLTDTQYF. The gene calls are TRBV5-1 and TRBJ2-3; D remains unclear. Germline assignment: CDR1 SGHRS and CDR2 YFSETQ. The CDR3 extends over 15 amino acids. Trimming left V 1 base short and J 2 bases short, with 11 bases between.

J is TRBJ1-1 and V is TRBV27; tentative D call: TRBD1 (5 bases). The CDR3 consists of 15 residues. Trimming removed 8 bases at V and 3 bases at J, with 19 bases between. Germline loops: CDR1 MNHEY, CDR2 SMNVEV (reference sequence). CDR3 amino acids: CASGGDPSWDTEAFF. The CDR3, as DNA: TGTGCCAGCGGGGGGGATCCGAGTTGGGACACTGAAGCTTTCTTT.

The CDR3 DNA follows: TGTGCCAGCAGTCTCAGGGGGAAGGCCTTCAATGAGCAGTTCTTC. Translated, it gives CASSLRGKAFNEQFF. The J gene is TRBJ2-1, the V gene TRBV25-1; 7 nucleotides match TRBD1. Germline V gives CDR1 MGHDK, CDR2 SYGVNS. V lost 5 bases to trimming and J lost 6 bases; unmatched junction nucleotides: 10. The CDR3 loop spans 15 amino acids. The full variable domain, with the rest looked up from reference TRBV25-1 and TRBJ2-1, is EADIYQTPRYLVIGTGKKITLECSQTMGHDKMYWYQQDPGMELHLIHYSYGVNSTEKGDLSSESTVSRIRTEHFPLTLESARPSHTSQYLCASSLRGKAFNEQFFGPGTRLTVL.

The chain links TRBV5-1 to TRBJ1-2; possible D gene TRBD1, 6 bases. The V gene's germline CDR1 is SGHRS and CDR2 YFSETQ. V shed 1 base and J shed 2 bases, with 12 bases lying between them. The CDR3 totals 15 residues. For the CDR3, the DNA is TGCGCCAGCAGCTTGCAGGGGACCGCCAACTATGGCTACACCTTC. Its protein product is CASSLQGTANYGYTF.

The CDR3 nucleotides read TGTGCCAGCAGCTGGTGGGACAGCCTCTCTGGAAACACCATATATTTT. This encodes CASSWWDSLSGNTIYF. The genes are TRBV5-6 and TRBJ1-3; TRBD1 matches 7 bases. CDR1 and CDR2 (germline): SGHDT, YYEEEE. J gave up 0 bases and V 3 bases, and 6 bases lay outside the gene matches. CDR3 length equals 16 residues.

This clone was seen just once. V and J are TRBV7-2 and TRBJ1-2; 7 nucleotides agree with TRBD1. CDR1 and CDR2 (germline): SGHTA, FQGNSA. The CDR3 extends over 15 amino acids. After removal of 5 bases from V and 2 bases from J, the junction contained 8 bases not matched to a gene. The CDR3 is CASSPRQGPNYGYTF. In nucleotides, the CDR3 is TGTGCCAGCAGCCCCCGACAGGGACCAAACTATGGCTACACCTTC.

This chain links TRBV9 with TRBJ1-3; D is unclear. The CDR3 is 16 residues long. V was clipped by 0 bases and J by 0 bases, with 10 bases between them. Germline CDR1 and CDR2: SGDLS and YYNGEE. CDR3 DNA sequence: TGTGCCAGCAGCGTAGATCGGGAGAGCTCTGGAAACACCATATATTTT. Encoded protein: CASSVDRESSGNTIYF. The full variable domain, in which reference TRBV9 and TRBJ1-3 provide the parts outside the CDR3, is DSGVTQTPKHLITATGQRVTLRCSPRSGDLSVYWYQQSLDQGLQFLIQYYNGEERAKGNILERFSAQQFPDLHSELNLSSLELGDSALYFCASSVDRESSGNTIYFGEGSWLTVV.

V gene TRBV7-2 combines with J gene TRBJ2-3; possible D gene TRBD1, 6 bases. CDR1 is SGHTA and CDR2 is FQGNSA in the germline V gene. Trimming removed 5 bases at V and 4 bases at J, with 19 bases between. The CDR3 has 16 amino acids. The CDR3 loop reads CASSMITGLGADTQYF. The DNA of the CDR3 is TGTGCCAGCAGCATGATTACAGGGCTAGGCGCAGATACGCAGTATTTT.

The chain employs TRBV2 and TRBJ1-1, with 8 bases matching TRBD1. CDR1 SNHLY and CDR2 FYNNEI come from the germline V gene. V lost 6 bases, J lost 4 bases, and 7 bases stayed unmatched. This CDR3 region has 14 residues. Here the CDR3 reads CASRTTGEGTEAFF. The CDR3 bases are TGTGCCAGCAGGACGACAGGGGAGGGCACTGAAGCTTTCTTT. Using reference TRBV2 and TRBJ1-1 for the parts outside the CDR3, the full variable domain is EPEVTQTPSHQVTQMGQEVILRCVPISNHLYFYWYRQILGQKVEFLVSFYNNEISEKSEIFDDQFSVERPDGSNFTLKIRSTKLEDSAMYFCASRTTGEGTEAFFGQGTRLTVV.